The sample holds one count of the clone carrying this TCR beta chain. Its antigen is still unknown. Via MiXCR, TCRdb re-called the RT-PCR reads, giving one row per CDR3 protein. The sample includes about 310,000 distinct CDR3 sequences, about 20% of them seen just once. The data originate from a study of response to subunit inactivated influenza vaccine. Study outcomes and limitations: The authors suggested that every seasonal influenza vaccination recruits few new T cells.

The sequencing here drew on PBMCs from blood, taken less than 22 months after vaccination. This TCR derives from a man aged 50 to 75 who received an inactivated influenza vaccine.

The CDR3 loop is CASTPGGRGPYEQYF. For the CDR3, the DNA is TGTGCCAGCACCCCTGGGGGCAGGGGGCCCTACGAGCAGTACTTC. The chain is built from TRBV7-8 and TRBJ2-7; 8 positions agree with TRBD1. The germline CDR1 and CDR2 sequences are SGHVS and FQNEAQ. This CDR3 is built from 15 residues. Trimming at V came to 7 bases and at J to 2 bases, leaving 10 bases not matched to a gene.